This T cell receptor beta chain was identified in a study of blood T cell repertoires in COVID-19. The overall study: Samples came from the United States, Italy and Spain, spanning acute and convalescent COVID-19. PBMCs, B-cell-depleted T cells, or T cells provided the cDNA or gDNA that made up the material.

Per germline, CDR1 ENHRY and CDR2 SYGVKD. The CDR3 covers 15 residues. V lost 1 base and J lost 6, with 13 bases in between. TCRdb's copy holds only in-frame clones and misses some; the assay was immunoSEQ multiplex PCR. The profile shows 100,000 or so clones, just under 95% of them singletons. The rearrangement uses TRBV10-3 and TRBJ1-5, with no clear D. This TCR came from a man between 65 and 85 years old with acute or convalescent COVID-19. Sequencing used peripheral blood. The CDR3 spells CAISEYGVTVQPQHF. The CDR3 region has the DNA TGTGCCATCAGTGAGTACGGGGTAACGGTTCAGCCCCAGCATTTT.